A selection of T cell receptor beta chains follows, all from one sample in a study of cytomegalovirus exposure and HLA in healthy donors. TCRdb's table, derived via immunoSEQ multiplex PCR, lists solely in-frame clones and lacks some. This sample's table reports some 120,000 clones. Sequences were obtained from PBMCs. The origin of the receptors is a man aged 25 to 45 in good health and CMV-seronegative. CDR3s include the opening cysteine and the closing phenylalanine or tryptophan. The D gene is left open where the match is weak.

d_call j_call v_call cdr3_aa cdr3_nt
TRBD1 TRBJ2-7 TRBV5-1 CASSSRTGVSEQYF TGCGCCAGCAGCTCGAGGACAGGGGTCAGCGAGCAGTACTTC
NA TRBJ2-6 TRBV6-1 CASSGQASGANVLTF TGTGCCAGCAGTGGGCAGGCCTCTGGGGCCAACGTCCTGACTTTC
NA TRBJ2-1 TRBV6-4 CASSSDTYNEQFF TGTGCCAGCAGTTCGGACACCTACAATGAGCAGTTCTTC
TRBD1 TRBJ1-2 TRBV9 CASSGTGQGQWYGYTF TGTGCCAGCAGCGGTACGGGACAGGGACAGTGGTATGGCTACACCTTC
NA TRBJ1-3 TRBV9 CASSVGGFSGNTIYF TGTGCCAGCAGCGTAGGGGGCTTCTCTGGAAACACCATATATTTT
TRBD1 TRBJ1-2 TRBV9 CASSASGQGHYGYTF TGTGCCAGCAGCGCGTCGGGACAGGGCCACTATGGCTACACCTTC
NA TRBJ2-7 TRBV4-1 CASSQAPGDYEQYF TGCGCCAGCAGCCAAGCACCCGGGGATTATGAGCAGTACTTC
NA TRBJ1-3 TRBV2 CASSNRVAGNTIYF TGTGCCAGCAGTAACAGGGTGGCTGGAAACACCATATATTTT
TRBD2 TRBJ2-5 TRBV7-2 CASSWGLAGGETQYF TGTGCCAGCAGCTGGGGACTAGCGGGGGGAGAGACCCAGTACTTC
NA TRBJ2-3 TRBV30 CAWSSGLKGDTQYF TGTGCCTGGAGTTCAGGGTTGAAAGGAGATACGCAGTATTTT
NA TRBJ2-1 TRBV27 CASSLRSNTRDIGSYNEQFF TGTGCCAGCAGTTTACGATCAAACACTCGGGACATCGGCTCCTACAATGAGCAGTTCTTC
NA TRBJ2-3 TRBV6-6 CASSPTGNTDTQYF TGTGCCAGCAGTCCCACAGGAAACACAGATACGCAGTATTTT
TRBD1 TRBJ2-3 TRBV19 CASRTGGTDTQYF TGTGCCAGCCGGACAGGGGGCACAGATACGCAGTATTTT
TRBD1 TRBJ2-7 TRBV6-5 CASSYSRTGDSYEQYF TGTGCCAGCAGTTACTCGCGGACAGGGGACTCCTACGAGCAGTACTTC
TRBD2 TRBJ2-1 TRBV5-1 CASSTHGRGGMNEQFF TGCGCCAGCAGCACCCACGGGCGGGGGGGCATGAATGAGCAGTTCTTC
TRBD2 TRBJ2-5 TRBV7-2 CASSLAVASGGVRETQYF TGTGCCAGCAGCTTAGCGGTAGCTAGCGGGGGAGTCCGGGAGACCCAGTACTTC
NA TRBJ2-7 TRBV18 CASSAAEGSLSYEQYF TGTGCCAGCTCCGCGGCCGAGGGCTCACTATCCTACGAGCAGTACTTC
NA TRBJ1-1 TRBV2 CAQAISNTEAFF TGTGCTCAGGCGATAAGCAACACTGAAGCTTTCTTT
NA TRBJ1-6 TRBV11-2 CASSLWRTVTPLHF TGTGCCAGCAGCTTGTGGCGGACAGTTACACCCCTCCACTTT
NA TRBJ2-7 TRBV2 CASRRDTSYEQYF TGTGCCAGCAGGAGGGACACCTCCTACGAGCAGTACTTC
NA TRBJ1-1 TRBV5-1 CASTGQMNTEAFF TGCGCCAGCACTGGCCAGATGAACACTGAAGCTTTCTTT
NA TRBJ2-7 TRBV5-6 CASSSLGPYEQYF TGTGCCAGCAGCTCTTTGGGGCCCTACGAGCAGTACTTC
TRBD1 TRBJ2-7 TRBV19 CASSKQGSYEQYF TGTGCCAGTAGTAAACAGGGGTCCTACGAGCAGTACTTC
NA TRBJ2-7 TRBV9 CASSGRDKRGYEQYF TGTGCCAGCAGCGGACGGGACAAAAGGGGCTACGAGCAGTACTTC
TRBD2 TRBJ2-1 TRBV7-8 CASSLRPGTTDNEQFF TGTGCCAGCAGCTTACGTCCCGGGACTACGGACAATGAGCAGTTCTTC
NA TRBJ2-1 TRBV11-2 CASSLEVGGGSYNEQFF TGTGCCAGCAGCCTCGAGGTAGGGGGGGGATCTTACAATGAGCAGTTCTTC
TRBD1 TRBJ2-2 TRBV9 CASRTGGANTGELFF TGTGCCAGCAGAACAGGGGGCGCGAACACCGGGGAGCTGTTTTTT
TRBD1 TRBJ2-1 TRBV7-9 CASNLDRGHEQFF TGTGCCAGCAACCTGGACAGGGGGCATGAGCAGTTCTTC
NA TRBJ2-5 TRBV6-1 CASSALSGQETQYF TGTGCCAGCAGTGCGTTATCGGGACAAGAGACCCAGTACTTC
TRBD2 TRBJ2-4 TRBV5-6 CASSLYLSGGAEFPQYF TGTGCCAGCAGCCTCTACCTTAGCGGGGGGGCCGAATTCCCTCAGTACTTC
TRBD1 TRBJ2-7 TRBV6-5 CASSYADRNYEQYF TGTGCCAGCAGTTACGCGGACAGGAACTACGAGCAGTACTTC
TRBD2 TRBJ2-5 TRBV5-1 CASSSGASGGHVGTQYF TGCGCCAGCAGCTCCGGGGCTAGCGGGGGGCACGTCGGGACCCAGTACTTC
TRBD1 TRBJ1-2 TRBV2 CASSDGQGDNYGYTF TGTGCCAGCAGTGATGGACAGGGCGATAACTATGGCTACACCTTC
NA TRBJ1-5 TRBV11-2 CASSLGQYSNQPQHF TGTGCCAGCAGCTTAGGCCAGTATAGCAATCAGCCCCAGCATTTT
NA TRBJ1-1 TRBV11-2 CASSSTAGNTEAFF TGTGCCAGCAGCTCGACCGCGGGGAACACTGAAGCTTTCTTT
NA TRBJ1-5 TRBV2 CASSEGQGDQPQHF TGTGCCAGCAGTGAAGGGCAGGGTGATCAGCCCCAGCATTTT
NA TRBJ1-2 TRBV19 CASSNPGQSYGYTF TGTGCCAGTAGTAACCCCGGACAGTCCTATGGCTACACCTTC
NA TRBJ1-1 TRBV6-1 CASSGRGGNAEAFF TGTGCCAGCAGTGGTCGGGGCGGGAACGCTGAAGCTTTCTTT
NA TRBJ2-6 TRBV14 CASSAVSGANVLTF TGTGCCAGCAGCGCGGTCTCTGGGGCCAACGTCCTGACTTTC
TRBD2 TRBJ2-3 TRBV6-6 CAATRAASGGTDTQYF TGTGCCGCTACCCGTGCCGCTAGCGGGGGAACAGATACGCAGTATTTT
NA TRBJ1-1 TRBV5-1 CASSSDRANTEAFF TGCGCCAGCAGCAGCGACAGAGCTAACACTGAAGCTTTCTTT
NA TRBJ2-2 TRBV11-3 CASSLGWGADTGELFF TGTGCCAGCAGCTTAGGATGGGGCGCGGACACCGGGGAGCTGTTTTTT
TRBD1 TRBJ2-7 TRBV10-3 CAISLTGPEQYF TGTGCCATCAGTCTGACAGGGCCCGAGCAGTACTTC
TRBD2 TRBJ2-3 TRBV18 CASSPSGDTQYF TGTGCCAGCTCCCCTAGCGGAGATACGCAGTATTTT
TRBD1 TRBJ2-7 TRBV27 CASSLSLPRGLRTYEQYF TGTGCCAGCAGTTTATCCCTTCCCAGGGGGTTAAGAACCTACGAGCAGTACTTC
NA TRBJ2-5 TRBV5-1 CASRNLGAGGETQYF TGCGCCAGCCGCAACTTAGGAGCAGGGGGGGAGACCCAGTACTTC
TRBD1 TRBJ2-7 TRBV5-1 CASSGGQGAFNEQYF TGCGCCAGCAGCGGCGGACAGGGGGCGTTCAACGAGCAGTACTTC
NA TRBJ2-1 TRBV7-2 CASSHGLTAEQFF TGTGCCAGCAGCCACGGACTAACTGCTGAGCAGTTCTTC
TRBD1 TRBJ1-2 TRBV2 CASSDGTGSGEGYTF TGTGCCAGCAGTGATGGGACAGGGTCGGGTGAAGGCTACACCTTC